What follows is one TCR beta chain and its context. The antigen is undetermined. A much larger clonotype is one base distant, so this may be a read error. This entry belongs to a study of T cell repertoires in cytomegalovirus infection. Study at large: Matching HLA type, along with CMV infection, was indicated by public TCR beta signatures. Findings of the study overall: Cumulative frequency of public TCR beta families picked out carriers of CMV plus the relevant HLA. Ex vivo, HLA-C-restricted CMV-specific TCR beta clonotypes prevailed over the rest of the response.

TCRdb reprocessed the reads with MiXCR, giving one entry per CDR3 protein. The data contain roughly 230,000 distinct CDR3 sequences, roughly 20% of them singletons. Germline assignment: CDR1 SNHLY and CDR2 FYNNEI. The V segment lost 6 bases and the J segment 7 bases; nucleotides outside the gene matches: 5. The CDR3 length is 12 residues. The J gene is TRBJ1-1, the V gene TRBV2; TRBD1 aligns across 7 bases. The sequenced material came from CD8+ T cells from PBMCs. The origin of this receptor is a human donor in good health (CMV status not recorded). Some clones in this sample may be carry-over from other donors' samples. The CDR3 reads CASSVGTVEAFF. Here the CDR3 DNA reads TGTGCCAGCAGCGTAGGGACAGTTGAAGCTTTCTTT.